Given below is one TCR beta chain in context. The target antigen is unknown. The data were produced by immunoSEQ multiplex PCR, yet TCRdb's version contains in-frame clones alone and is incomplete. The top ten clones hold 1.5% to 2% of a sample with roughly 400,000 clones, about 88% of them seen once. The data were obtained in a study of Ad26.COV2.S vaccination and SARS-CoV-2 variants. Study-level results: The breadth of spike-specific CD8+ and CD4+ T cell responses after vaccination was reportedly substantial.

The treatment here: roughly 18 received Ad26.COV2.S at low or high dose, single or two shots; roughly five received placebo; per-sample allocation not given. Collection of samples fell on day 63 after the first vaccine or placebo injection. The CDR3 has 12 residues. CDR1 and CDR2 (germline): LNHDA, SQIVND (reference sequence). Trimming took 7 bases from V and 4 from J, leaving 10 bases between them. This TCR came from a person between 18 and 65 years old who received the Ad26.COV2.S COVID-19 vaccine or a placebo. The input for sequencing was peripheral blood, taken in a trial of Ad26.COV2.S vaccine versus placebo. This chain links TRBV19 with TRBJ1-2; D is perhaps TRBD1 (6 bases). The CDR3 sequence: CASTPTGYGYTF. As DNA, the CDR3 is TGTGCCAGTACCCCGACAGGCTATGGCTACACCTTC.